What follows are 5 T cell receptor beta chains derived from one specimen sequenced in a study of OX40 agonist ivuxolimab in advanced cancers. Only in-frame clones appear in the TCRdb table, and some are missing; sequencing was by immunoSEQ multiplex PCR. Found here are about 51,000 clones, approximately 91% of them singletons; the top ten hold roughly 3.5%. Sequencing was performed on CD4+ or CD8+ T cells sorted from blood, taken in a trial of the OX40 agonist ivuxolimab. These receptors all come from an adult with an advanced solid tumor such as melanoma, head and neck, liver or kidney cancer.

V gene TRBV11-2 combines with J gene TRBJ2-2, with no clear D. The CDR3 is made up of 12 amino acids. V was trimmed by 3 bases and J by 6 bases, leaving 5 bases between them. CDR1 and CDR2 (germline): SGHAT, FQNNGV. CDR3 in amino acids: CASSFQAGELFF. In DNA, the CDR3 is TGTGCCAGCAGCTTCCAAGCCGGGGAGCTGTTTTTT.

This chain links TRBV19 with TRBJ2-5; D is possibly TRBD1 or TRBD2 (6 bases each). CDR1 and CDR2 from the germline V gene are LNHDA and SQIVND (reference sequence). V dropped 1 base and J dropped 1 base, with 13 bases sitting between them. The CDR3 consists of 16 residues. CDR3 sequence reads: CASSIGQGTFQETQYF. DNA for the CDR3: TGTGCCAGTAGTATAGGGCAGGGGACTTTCCAAGAGACCCAGTACTTC.

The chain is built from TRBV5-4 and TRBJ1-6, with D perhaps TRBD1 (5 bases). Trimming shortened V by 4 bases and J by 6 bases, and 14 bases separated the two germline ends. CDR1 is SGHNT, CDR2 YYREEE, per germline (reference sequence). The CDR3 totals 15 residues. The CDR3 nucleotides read TGTGCCAGCAGCCCCCCCGGGACTTCTAATTCACCCCTCCACTTT. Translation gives CASSPPGTSNSPLHF.

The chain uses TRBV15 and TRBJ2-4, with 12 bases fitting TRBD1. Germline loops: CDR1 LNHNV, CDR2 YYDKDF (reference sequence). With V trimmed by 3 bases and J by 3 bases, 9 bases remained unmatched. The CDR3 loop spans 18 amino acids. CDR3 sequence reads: CATSRAGTGGVFKNIQYF. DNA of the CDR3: TGTGCCACCAGCAGGGCCGGGACAGGGGGCGTCTTCAAAAACATTCAGTACTTC.

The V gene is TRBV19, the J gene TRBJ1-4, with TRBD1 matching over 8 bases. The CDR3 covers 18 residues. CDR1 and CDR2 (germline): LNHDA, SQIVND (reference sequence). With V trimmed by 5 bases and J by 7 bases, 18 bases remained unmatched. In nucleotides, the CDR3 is TGTGCCAGTAGTTCAAACCCTTACCGACAGGGGTGGATTGAAAAACTGTTTTTT. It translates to CASSSNPYRQGWIEKLFF.